This record concerns one T cell receptor beta chain sequence. Its antigen is unknown. The CDR3 is made up of 15 amino acids. V lost 4 bases, J lost 4 bases, and 6 bases stayed unmatched. Germline-derived CDR1 and CDR2 are SGDLS and YYNGEE. Some clones are missing from TCRdb's copy, which holds only in-frame ones; the method was immunoSEQ multiplex PCR. The sample carries 150,000 to 200,000 clones, about 91% recorded once. This record comes from a study of T cell responses to AZD1222 COVID-19 vaccine. Overall study findings and caveats: Researchers report vaccine-associated CD4 TCRs spanning spike, with dominance at 160-218 and 743-854. Clonal diversity was possibly underestimated, and white British individuals and females predominated among donors. Spike-specific TCR breadth and depth rose after two AZD1222 doses.

This receptor was taken from an adult in good health. The sequences come from peripheral blood, collected on day 0 of MenACWY control vaccination. The V call is TRBV9, the J call TRBJ1-5, with 9 bases lining up with TRBD1. The CDR3 loop is CASSPSTGGNQPQHF. Here the CDR3 DNA reads TGTGCCAGCAGCCCATCGACAGGGGGGAATCAGCCCCAGCATTTT.